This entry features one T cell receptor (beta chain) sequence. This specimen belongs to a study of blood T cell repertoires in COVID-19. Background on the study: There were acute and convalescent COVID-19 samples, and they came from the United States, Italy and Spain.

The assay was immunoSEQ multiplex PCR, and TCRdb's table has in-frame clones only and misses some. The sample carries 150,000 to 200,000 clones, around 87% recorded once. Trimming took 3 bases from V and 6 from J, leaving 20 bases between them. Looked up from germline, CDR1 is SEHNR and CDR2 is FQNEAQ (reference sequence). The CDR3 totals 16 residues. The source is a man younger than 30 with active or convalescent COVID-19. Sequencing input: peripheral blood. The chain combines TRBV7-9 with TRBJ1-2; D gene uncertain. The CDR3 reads CASSFVNRDWKHGYTF. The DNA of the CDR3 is TGTGCCAGCAGCTTTGTTAACCGGGATTGGAAGCATGGCTACACCTTC.